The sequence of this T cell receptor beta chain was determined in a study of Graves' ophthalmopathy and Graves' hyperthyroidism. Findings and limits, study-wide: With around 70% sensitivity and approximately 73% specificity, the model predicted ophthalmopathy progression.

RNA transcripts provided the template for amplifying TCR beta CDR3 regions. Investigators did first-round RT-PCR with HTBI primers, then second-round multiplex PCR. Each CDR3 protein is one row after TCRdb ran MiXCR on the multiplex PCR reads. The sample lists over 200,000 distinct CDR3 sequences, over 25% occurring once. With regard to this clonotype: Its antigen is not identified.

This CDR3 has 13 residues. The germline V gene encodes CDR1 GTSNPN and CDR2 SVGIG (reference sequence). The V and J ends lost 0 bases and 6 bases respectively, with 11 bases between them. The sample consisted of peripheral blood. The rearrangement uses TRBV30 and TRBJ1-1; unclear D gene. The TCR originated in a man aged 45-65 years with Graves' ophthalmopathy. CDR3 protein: CAWSVRPGAEAFF. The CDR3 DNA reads TGTGCCTGGAGTGTACGTCCGGGCGCTGAAGCTTTCTTT.